These 18 T cell receptor beta chains were all obtained from the same sample, sequenced in a study of graft-versus-host responses after intestinal transplantation (TCRdb year 2021). Antigens of these TCRs are unknown. Libraries were constructed by the immunoSEQ multiplex PCR assay. TCRdb took over this immuneACCESS table, retaining in-frame rearrangements with V and J assigned. Such tables are incomplete; in checked studies, under half of the missing clones stem from an unresolved V gene, and the remainder is unexplained. The sample table holds fewer than 95,000 clones, of which approximately 94% were seen once. The biggest ten clones account for approximately 0.2% of the sample. This sample's time point label indicates: cells obtained before transplantation from donor or recipient. This material consisted of unstimulated CD4+ T cells sorted from spleen or lymph node cells, taken before transplant. The receptors were gathered from a human donor who was the organ donor for an intestinal transplant.

This chain connects TRBV9 to TRBJ1-4; TRBD1 is a possible D gene (5 bases). The CDR3 has 17 residues. In germline, CDR1 is SGDLS, CDR2 YYNGEE. The V end was cut by 0 bases, the J end by 4 bases, with 16 bases between. CDR3 in DNA: TGTGCCAGCAGCGTAGACGCAGGTCGGGGGGATAATGAAAAACTGTTTTTT. It encodes CASSVDAGRGDNEKLFF.

CDR3 region: CASRQASTDTQYF. CDR3 coding DNA: TGCGCCAGCAGACAGGCCTCCACAGATACGCAGTATTTT. The chain couples TRBV5-1 to TRBJ2-3; a possible D gene is TRBD1 (5 bases). Trimming shortened V by 5 bases and J by 2 bases, and 9 bases separated the two germline ends. The CDR3 runs 13 residues. CDR1 and CDR2 (germline): SGHRS, YFSETQ.

The chain combines TRBV6-5 with TRBJ1-1; the D gene is possibly TRBD1 (5 bases). Trimming removed 6 bases at V and 0 bases at J, with 8 bases between. This CDR3 comprises 13 residues. Per the germline V gene, CDR1 is MNHEY and CDR2 is SVGAGI. CDR3 nucleotide sequence: TGTGCCAGCAGGTTGGACATGAACACTGAAGCTTTCTTT. Amino acids: CASRLDMNTEAFF.

The chain is built from TRBV19 and TRBJ1-1; D gene unclear. The V gene's germline CDR1 is LNHDA and CDR2 SQIVND (reference sequence). Trimming pared 1 base from V and 1 base from J, leaving 4 bases between. The CDR3 spans 13 residues. The CDR3 sequence: CASSIVENTEAFF. DNA for the CDR3: TGTGCCAGTAGTATAGTGGAGAACACTGAAGCTTTCTTT.

The count of this clone is one. The chain uses TRBV29-1 and TRBJ2-3, with D hard to call. CDR3 length: 12 amino acids. V shed 6 bases and J shed 2 bases, with 9 bases lying between them. The germline gives CDR1 SQVTM, CDR2 ANQGSEA. CDR3 DNA sequence: TGCAGCGTCGTAGGCACCACAGATACGCAGTATTTT. Amino acids: CSVVGTTDTQYF.

CDR3 nucleotides: TGTGCCAGCAGTGAAATGGCCCAAGATACGCAGTATTTT. This sequence encodes CASSEMAQDTQYF. The genes are TRBV6-1 and TRBJ2-3, with D unresolved. V dropped 2 bases and J dropped 5 bases, with 8 bases sitting between them. Germline-derived CDR1 and CDR2 are MNHNS and SASEGT. This CDR3 region has 13 residues.

In DNA, the CDR3 is TGTGCCAGCAGCTTAGTGGCGACAAACACAGATACGCAGTATTTT. This gives the protein CASSLVATNTDTQYF. The rearrangement uses TRBV7-2 and TRBJ2-3, with D uncertain. The ends were cut back, 1 base at V and 2 bases at J, with 10 bases in the middle. CDR1 SGHTA and CDR2 FQGNSA come from the germline V gene. CDR3 length: 15 residues.

A word on this clone: The identical CDR3 is also encoded by other nucleotide sequences in the sample. The chain employs TRBV6-1 and TRBJ1-2; D is possibly TRBD1 (6 bases). With 3 bases removed from V and 5 bases from J, the gap between germline ends came to 31 bases. CDR1 MNHNS and CDR2 SASEGT come from the germline V gene. The CDR3 totals 20 residues. DNA for the CDR3: TGTGCCAGCAGTGATTTTTTCGGGGGGGTTCAGGCCAGGGGCAAATATGGCTACACCTTC. It is translated as CASSDFFGGVQARGKYGYTF.

The chain combines TRBV28 with TRBJ2-2, with D possibly TRBD2 on 7 matching bases. The CDR3 sequence is 20 residues long. Trimming removed 5 bases at V and 2 bases at J, with 27 bases between. The V gene's germline CDR1 is MDHEN and CDR2 SYDVKM. Here the CDR3 DNA reads TGTGCCAGCAGTGCTTCCCCAGGGCATTTGGGGGGGGCTAACACCGGGGAGCTGTTTTTT. It yields the protein CASSASPGHLGGANTGELFF.

This clone was counted once. V and J are TRBV7-2 and TRBJ1-1, with D possibly being TRBD1 (6 bases). From germline, CDR1 is SGHTA and CDR2 FQGNSA. V gave up 5 bases and J gave up 0 bases, with 13 bases separating them. The CDR3 sequence is 15 residues long. The DNA for the CDR3 is TGTGCCAGCAGCATAGAGGGGGGAATGAACACTGAAGCTTTCTTT. Translated, it gives CASSIEGGMNTEAFF.

This sequence joins TRBV14 and TRBJ2-7; D not resolved. This CDR3 region has 14 residues. Deletions cut 3 bases from V and 5 bases from J, with 14 bases between. The germline CDR1 and CDR2 sequences are SGHDN and FVKESK. The CDR3 DNA sequence: TGTGCCAGCAGCCAGCAGAGGCAGTACAACGAGCAGTACTTC. Translating gives CASSQQRQYNEQYF.

This clone was seen only once. The chain is built from TRBV5-1 and TRBJ2-5; no firm D call. The germline V gene has CDR1 SGHRS and CDR2 YFSETQ. V was clipped by 1 base and J by 5 bases, with 12 bases between them. This CDR3 comprises 14 residues. CDR3 in DNA: TGCGCCAGCAGCTTGACAAGAGTAGGGGAGACCCAGTACTTC. Amino acid sequence: CASSLTRVGETQYF.

The V and J genes are TRBV7-7 and TRBJ2-5; D not certain. The CDR3 loop spans 12 amino acids. V was cut by 6 bases and J by 5 bases, with 10 bases left in between. CDR1 SSHAT and CDR2 FNYEAQ come from the germline V gene (reference sequence). CDR3 nucleotide sequence: TGTGCCAGCAGTAGGAAAGGCGAGACCCAGTACTTC. It encodes CASSRKGETQYF.

The gene calls are TRBV5-4 and TRBJ2-7; 8 bases match TRBD2. Trimming removed 4 bases from V and 5 bases from J; junction bases left unmatched: 8. Germline lookup yields CDR1 SGHNT and CDR2 YYREEE (reference sequence). This CDR3 contains 14 residues. CDR3 sequence (DNA): TGTGCCAGCAGCCGCCGGGGGGGGCCCCACGAGCAGTACTTC. Protein: CASSRRGGPHEQYF.

The chain combines TRBV7-2 with TRBJ2-1; 9 positions agree with TRBD2. CDR3 length equals 16 residues. V was clipped by 5 bases and J by 8 bases; unmatched bases: 13. The germline gives CDR1 SGHTA, CDR2 FQGNSA. The CDR3 DNA follows: TGTGCCAGCAGCCTCCGGCTAGCGGGGCTCCTCGATGAGCAGTTCTTC. Translated: CASSLRLAGLLDEQFF.

V is TRBV7-2 and J is TRBJ1-5, with D unclear. CDR1 is SGHTA and CDR2 is FQGNSA in the germline V gene. This CDR3 region has 13 residues. V was trimmed by 1 base and J by 7 bases, leaving 8 bases between them. CDR3 loop: CASSLDGGQPQHF. CDR3 DNA sequence: TGTGCCAGCAGCTTAGACGGCGGACAGCCCCAGCATTTT.

This CDR3 reads CASSGQGANSPLHF. DNA for the CDR3: TGTGCCAGCAGTGGACAGGGGGCGAATTCACCCCTCCACTTT. The J gene is TRBJ1-6, the V gene TRBV2; 10 nucleotides line up with TRBD1. The germline CDR1 and CDR2 sequences are SNHLY and FYNNEI. The CDR3 extends over 14 amino acids. V was clipped by 4 bases and J by 7 bases; unmatched bases: 1.

J is TRBJ1-1 and V is TRBV30, with D possibly TRBD1 on 5 matching bases. Between the trimmed V and J ends, which lost 3 bases and 1 base, there was a span of 9 bases. Germline V lookup: CDR1 GTSNPN, CDR2 SVGIG (reference sequence). The CDR3 has 13 amino acids. Here the CDR3 DNA reads TGTGCCTGGAGCGGAAGGGGGAACACTGAAGCTTTCTTT. Protein sequence: CAWSGRGNTEAFF.